Listed below are T cell receptor beta chains from one sample, sequenced in a study of blood T cell repertoires in COVID-19. The repertoire was sequenced with immunoSEQ multiplex PCR; TCRdb's copy has only in-frame clones and lacks some. The sample shows around 200,000 clones, around nine tenths of them seen only once. The specimen sequenced was peripheral blood. The receptor source for this set is a young man with active or convalescent COVID-19. CDR3s include the opening cysteine and the closing phenylalanine or tryptophan. Fields, in order: D gene, J gene, V gene, clone size, CDR3 DNA, CDR3 protein. A D gene is named only where the DNA matches it firmly. The size field is filled for only some rows; it gives once, few, many or a size class.

. | TRBJ2-1 | TRBV7-2 | . | TGTGCCAGCAGTCCACAGGGAAGGGGCTCCTACAATGAGCAGTTCTTC | CASSPQGRGSYNEQFF
. | TRBJ1-5 | TRBV7-2 | . | TGTGCCAGCAAGTTAGATAGCAATCAGCCCCAGCATTTT | CASKLDSNQPQHF
. | TRBJ1-3 | TRBV20-1 | . | TGCAGTGCTAGTCACTATTCTGGAAACACCATATATTTT | CSASHYSGNTIYF
. | TRBJ1-1 | TRBV6-5 | . | TGTGCCAGCACCAGGCAGACAGGACGCAGGACTGAAGCTTTCTTT | CASTRQTGRRTEAFF
. | TRBJ1-5 | TRBV10-3 | . | TGTGCCATCAGTGAGTCAGGGGGTGGCGTTAATCAGCCCCAGCATTTT | CAISESGGGVNQPQHF
TRBD1 | TRBJ1-1 | TRBV4-1 | . | TGCGCCAGCAGCCAAGAGATAGGGGGCGACCCTGAAGCTTTCTTT | CASSQEIGGDPEAFF
. | TRBJ1-2 | TRBV9 | . | TGTGCCAGCAGCGTAGGAGGGCAAAACTATGGCTACACCTTC | CASSVGGQNYGYTF
. | TRBJ1-5 | TRBV4-1 | . | TGCGCCAGCAGCCGGTCGGAGATCGGTCAGCCCCAGCATTTT | CASSRSEIGQPQHF
TRBD2 | TRBJ2-1 | TRBV2 | . | TGTGCCAGCAGGGGTATGACTAGCGTGGAGAACAATGAGCAGTTCTTC | CASRGMTSVENNEQFF
TRBD1 | TRBJ1-3 | TRBV11-2 | . | TGTGCCAGCAGCCCCCGACAGGGTTTAAGCTCTGGAAACACCATATATTTT | CASSPRQGLSSGNTIYF
TRBD1 | TRBJ1-2 | TRBV4-2 | few | TGTGCCAGCAGCTACAGGGGTAGAGGCTACACCTTC | CASSYRGRGYTF
. | TRBJ1-2 | TRBV27 | . | TGTGCCAGCAGTCCCCGGGGGGGTTTAATCTTTGGTGGCTACACCTTC | CASSPRGGLIFGGYTF
TRBD2 | TRBJ2-1 | TRBV9 | . | TGTGCCAGCAGCGTAGATATAGCGGGAGGAAAGAATGAGCAGTTCTTC | CASSVDIAGGKNEQFF
TRBD1 | TRBJ1-4 | TRBV5-4 | few | TGTGCCAGCAGCCCCGGGACAGGGATTAATGAAAAACTGTTTTTT | CASSPGTGINEKLFF
TRBD1 | TRBJ2-1 | TRBV19 | few | TGTGCCAGTAGTCCCGGGACAGTCTACAATGAGCAGTTCTTC | CASSPGTVYNEQFF
. | TRBJ2-3 | TRBV6-2/TRBV6-3 | . | TGTGCCAGCAGTTTCCCCGGGGCAGATACGCAGTATTTT | CASSFPGADTQYF
. | TRBJ1-1 | TRBV30 | . | TGTGCCTGGAGTGTACGGACATCCCTCATTCGAGAAGCTTTCTTT | CAWSVRTSLIREAFF
. | TRBJ2-2 | TRBV14 | . | TGTGCCAGCAGCCCGTTTGAGGCCGGGGAGCTGTTTTTT | CASSPFEAGELFF
TRBD2 | TRBJ2-3 | TRBV3-1/TRBV3-2 | . | TGTGCCAGCAGCCAAGCGGGACTAGCGGGAGACACAGATACGCAGTATTTT | CASSQAGLAGDTDTQYF
. | TRBJ2-1 | TRBV3-1/TRBV3-2 | . | TGTGCCAGCAGACAAGGGGGGAGCGGCAGGGGTGACAATGAGCAGTTCTTC | CASRQGGSGRGDNEQFF
TRBD2 | TRBJ2-2 | TRBV7-2 | . | TGTGCCAGCAGCCTAAATCAACCGGGACTAGCGGCGAACACCGGGGAGCTGTTTTTT | CASSLNQPGLAANTGELFF
TRBD1 | TRBJ1-6 | TRBV18 | . | TGTGCCAGCTCCCTGACAGGGGACAATTCACCCCTCCACTTT | CASSLTGDNSPLHF
. | TRBJ1-2 | TRBV27 | . | TGTGCCAGCAGTCCGCGAGCGGTCAATAATGGCTACACCTTC | CASSPRAVNNGYTF
. | TRBJ2-3 | TRBV2 | . | TGTGCCAGCAGTGAGGTTAGCGATACGCAGTATTTT | CASSEVSDTQYF
. | TRBJ1-6 | TRBV3-1/TRBV3-2 | . | TGTGCCAGCAGCCAGTGGGAGGGAGTGAATTCACCCCTCCACTTT | CASSQWEGVNSPLHF
TRBD1 | TRBJ2-1 | TRBV19 | . | TGTGCCAGTAATGGACAGGGGAGCTCCTACAATGAGCAGTTCTTC | CASNGQGSSYNEQFF
TRBD1 | TRBJ1-1 | TRBV24-1 | . | TGTGCCACCAGCCCACGCGGGACAGGGGGCTTAGCTTTCTTT | CATSPRGTGGLAFF
. | TRBJ2-5 | TRBV10-2 | . | TGCGCCAGCAGCGCCAGTCTTGAGACCCAGTACTTC | CASSASLETQYF
. | TRBJ1-1 | TRBV10-1 | . | TGCGCCAGCAGTGTATCCAGGGGAACTGAAGCTTTCTTT | CASSVSRGTEAFF
. | TRBJ1-1 | TRBV6-5 | . | TGTGCCAGCAGTTACAGTCAGGGGTTGGCTGAAGCTTTCTTT | CASSYSQGLAEAFF
. | TRBJ1-3 | TRBV11-2 | . | TGTGCCAGCAGCTTAGCGGCAGGGACTGGAAACACCATATATTTT | CASSLAAGTGNTIYF
TRBD1 | TRBJ2-2 | TRBV18 | . | TGTGCCAGCTCACCCGGGACAGGGGTCACCGGGGAGCTGTTTTTT | CASSPGTGVTGELFF